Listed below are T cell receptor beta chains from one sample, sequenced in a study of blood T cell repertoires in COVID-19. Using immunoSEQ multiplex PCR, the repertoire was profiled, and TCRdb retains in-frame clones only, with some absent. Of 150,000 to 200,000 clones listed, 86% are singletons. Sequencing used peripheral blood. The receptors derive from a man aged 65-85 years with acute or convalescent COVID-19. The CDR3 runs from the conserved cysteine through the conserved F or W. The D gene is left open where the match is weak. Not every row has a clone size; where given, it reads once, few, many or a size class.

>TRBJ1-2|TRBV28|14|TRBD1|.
TGTGCCAGCAGTTTCCCACAGGGGGCGCGTGGCTACACCTTC
CASSFPQGARGYTF
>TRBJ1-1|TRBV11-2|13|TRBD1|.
TGTGCCAGCAAGGGACAGAGGAACACTGAAGCTTTCTTT
CASKGQRNTEAFF
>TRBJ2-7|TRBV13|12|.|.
TGTGCCAGCAGCTCCCGGGACTACGAGCAGTACTTC
CASSSRDYEQYF
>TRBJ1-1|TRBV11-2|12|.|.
TGTGCCAGCAGCCGCCAGGGCCCTGAAGCTTTCTTT
CASSRQGPEAFF
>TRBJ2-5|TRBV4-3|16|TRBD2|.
TGCGCCAGCAGCCAAGAGCCGGGACTAGGGCAAGAGACCCAGTACTTC
CASSQEPGLGQETQYF
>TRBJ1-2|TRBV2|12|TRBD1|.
TGTGCCAGCAGCTGGGGACAGAGTGGCTACACCTTC
CASSWGQSGYTF
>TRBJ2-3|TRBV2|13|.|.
TGTGCCAGCAGTGGGGGTGGGAGGGATACGCAGTATTTT
CASSGGGRDTQYF
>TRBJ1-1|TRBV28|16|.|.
TGTGCCAGCAGTTTATCTCCAGGGAAGGGGAACACTGAAGCTTTCTTT
CASSLSPGKGNTEAFF
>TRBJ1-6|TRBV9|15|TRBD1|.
TGTGCCAGCAGCGCGGCAGGGGGCTATAATTCACCCCTCCACTTT
CASSAAGGYNSPLHF
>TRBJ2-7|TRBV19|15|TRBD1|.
TGTGCCAGTAGTATATATGGGACAGGGGCCTACGAGCAGTACTTC
CASSIYGTGAYEQYF
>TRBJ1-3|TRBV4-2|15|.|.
TGTGCCAGCAGCCGATCGTACACCCCTGGAAACACCATATATTTT
CASSRSYTPGNTIYF
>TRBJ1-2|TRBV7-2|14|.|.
TGTGCCAGCCCCTGGGAGGGCGCACTTACTGGCTACACCTTC
CASPWEGALTGYTF
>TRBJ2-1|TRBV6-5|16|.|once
TGTGCCAGCAGTTACTCGAGAACTAGTGCGTACAATGAGCAGTTCTTC
CASSYSRTSAYNEQFF
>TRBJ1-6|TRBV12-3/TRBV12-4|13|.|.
TGTGCCAGCAGTCTGACAGCCAATTCACCCCTCCACTTT
CASSLTANSPLHF
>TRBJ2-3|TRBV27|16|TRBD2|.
TGTGCCAGCAGTTTAAGTGTAGCGGGGGGCCATAATACGCAGTATTTT
CASSLSVAGGHNTQYF
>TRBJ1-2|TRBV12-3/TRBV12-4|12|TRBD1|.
TGTGCCAGCGCCTCAGGGGGGTATGGCTACACCTTC
CASASGGYGYTF
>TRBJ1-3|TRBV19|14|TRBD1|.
TGTGCCAGTAGGGACAGGGCCTCTGGAAACACCATATATTTT
CASRDRASGNTIYF
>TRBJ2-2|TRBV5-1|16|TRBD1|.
TGCGCCAGCAGCATTACGGGACAGGGGAACACCGGGGAGCTGTTTTTT
CASSITGQGNTGELFF
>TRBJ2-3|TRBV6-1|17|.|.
TGTGCCAGCAGTGAATATCGGGGGGCTCTCGGGACAGATACGCAGTATTTT
CASSEYRGALGTDTQYF
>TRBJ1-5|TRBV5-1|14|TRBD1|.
TGCGCCAGCAGCCAAGGGACAGGCAATCAGCCCCAGCATTTT
CASSQGTGNQPQHF
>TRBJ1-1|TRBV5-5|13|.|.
TGTGCCAGCAGCTTGGAGCCGAACACTGAAGCTTTCTTT
CASSLEPNTEAFF
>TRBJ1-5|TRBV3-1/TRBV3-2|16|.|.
TGTGCCAGCAGCCAAGATGCCAGGGGCGTGCATCAGCCCCAGCATTTT
CASSQDARGVHQPQHF
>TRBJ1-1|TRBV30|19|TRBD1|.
TGTGCCTGGAGCCGGCCGGGGACAGGAAGGTCTAGAAAGAACACTGAAGCTTTCTTT
CAWSRPGTGRSRKNTEAFF
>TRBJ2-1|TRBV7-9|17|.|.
TGTGCCAGCAGCCTAACCGGGTTCGCACCCAGGGAAGGTGAGCAGTTCTTC
CASSLTGFAPREGEQFF
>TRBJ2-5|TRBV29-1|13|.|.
TGCAGCGTTGAGTGGAGGACGAGGGAGACCCAGTACTTC
CSVEWRTRETQYF
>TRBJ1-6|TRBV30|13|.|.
TGTGCCTGGAGTGTGGGAGGAGGTTCACCCCTCCACTTT
CAWSVGGGSPLHF
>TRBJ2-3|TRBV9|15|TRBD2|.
TGTGCCAGCAGCGTAGGTGGGGGGGACACAGATACGCAGTATTTT
CASSVGGGDTDTQYF
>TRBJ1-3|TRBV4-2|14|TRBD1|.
TGTGCCAGCACCCCAGACAGGGTTGGAAACACCATATATTTT
CASTPDRVGNTIYF
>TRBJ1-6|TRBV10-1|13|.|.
TGCGCCAGCAAGACAGTACCTAATTCACCCCTCCACTTT
CASKTVPNSPLHF
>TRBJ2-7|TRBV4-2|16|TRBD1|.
TGTGCCAGCAGCCAACAGGGGGCAAAAACTTCCTACGAGCAGTACTTC
CASSQQGAKTSYEQYF
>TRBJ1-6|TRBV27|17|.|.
TGTGCCAGCAGTTTAATGCAGGGCGTTTTAGATGCATCACCCCTCCACTTT
CASSLMQGVLDASPLHF
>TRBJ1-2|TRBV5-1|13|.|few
TGCGCCAGCAGTTCTACCCAGGGAGGCGGCTACACCTTC
CASSSTQGGGYTF
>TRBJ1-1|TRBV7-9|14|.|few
TGTGCCAGCAGCTTTACAGGAGCGGGCACTGAAGCTTTCTTT
CASSFTGAGTEAFF
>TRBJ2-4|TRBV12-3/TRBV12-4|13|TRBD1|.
TGTGCCAGCAGTCTAGGACAGGGGAACATTCAGTACTTC
CASSLGQGNIQYF
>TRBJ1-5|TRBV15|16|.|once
TGTGCCACCAGCCGGATTGGACTGGACGGTGATCAGCCCCAGCATTTT
CATSRIGLDGDQPQHF
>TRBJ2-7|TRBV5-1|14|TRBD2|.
TGCGCCAGCAGCTTGGTGGGGAGGGGAAGCGAGCAGTACTTC
CASSLVGRGSEQYF
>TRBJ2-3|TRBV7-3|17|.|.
TGTGCCAGCAGCTTAGGGTATCCCGTAGGGGTAACAGATACGCAGTATTTT
CASSLGYPVGVTDTQYF
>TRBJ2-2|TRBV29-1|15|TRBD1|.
TGCAGCGTTGTATTTTTCAGGGGGATTACCGGGGAGCTGTTTTTT
CSVVFFRGITGELFF
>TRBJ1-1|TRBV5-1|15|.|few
TGCGCCAGCAGCTTGATGCAAAGCCCGGACACTGAAGCTTTCTTT
CASSLMQSPDTEAFF
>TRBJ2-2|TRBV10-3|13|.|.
TGTGCCATCCTCAGGGGCCGAACCGGGGAGCTGTTTTTT
CAILRGRTGELFF
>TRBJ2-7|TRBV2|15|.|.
TGTGCCAGCAGTGTCGAGACGGGGGTTTATGGCGAGCAGTACTTC
CASSVETGVYGEQYF
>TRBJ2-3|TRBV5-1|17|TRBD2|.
TGCGCCAGCAGCTTGGAGGTCTCCAGCGGGAGTGCCGATACGCAGTATTTT
CASSLEVSSGSADTQYF
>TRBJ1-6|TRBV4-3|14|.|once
TGCGCCAGCAGGATAGGGGCATTTAATTCACCCCTCCACTTT
CASRIGAFNSPLHF
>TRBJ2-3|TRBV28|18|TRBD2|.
TGTGCCAGCAGTTTAAGGGAACTAGCGGGGGGAAGCACAGATACGCAGTATTTT
CASSLRELAGGSTDTQYF
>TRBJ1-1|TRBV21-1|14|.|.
TGTGCCAGCAGCAATAAAGGGGGGAGGGATGAAGCTTTCTTT
CASSNKGGRDEAFF
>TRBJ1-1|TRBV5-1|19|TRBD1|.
TGCGCCAGCACCCCGGGTATGACAGGGGAGAGGCCCGTGAACACTGAAGCTTTCTTT
CASTPGMTGERPVNTEAFF
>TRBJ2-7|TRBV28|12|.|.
TGTGCCAGCAGTTTAATCAGATACGAGCAGTACTTC
CASSLIRYEQYF
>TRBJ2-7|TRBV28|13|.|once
TGTGCCAGCAGGCCCCCCGAGCCCACCGAGCAGTACTTC
CASRPPEPTEQYF